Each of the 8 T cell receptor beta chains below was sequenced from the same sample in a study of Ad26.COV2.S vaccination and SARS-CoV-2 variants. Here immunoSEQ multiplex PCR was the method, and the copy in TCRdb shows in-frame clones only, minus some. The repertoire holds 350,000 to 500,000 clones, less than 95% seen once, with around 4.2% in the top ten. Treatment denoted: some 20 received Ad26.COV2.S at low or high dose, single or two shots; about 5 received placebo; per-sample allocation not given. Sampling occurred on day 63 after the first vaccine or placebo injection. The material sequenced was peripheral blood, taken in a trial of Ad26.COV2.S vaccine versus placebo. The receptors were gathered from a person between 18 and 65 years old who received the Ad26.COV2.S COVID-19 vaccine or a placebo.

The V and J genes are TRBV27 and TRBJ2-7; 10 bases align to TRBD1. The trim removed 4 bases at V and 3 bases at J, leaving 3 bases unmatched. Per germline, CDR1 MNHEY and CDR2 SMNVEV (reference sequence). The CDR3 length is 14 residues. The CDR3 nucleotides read TGTGCCAGCAGTTCGACAGGGGGCGACTACGAGCAGTACTTC. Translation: CASSSTGGDYEQYF.

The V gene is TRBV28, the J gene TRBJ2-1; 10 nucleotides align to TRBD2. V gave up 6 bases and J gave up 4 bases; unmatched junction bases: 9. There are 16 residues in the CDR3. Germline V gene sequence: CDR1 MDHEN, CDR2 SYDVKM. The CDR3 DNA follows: TGTGCCAGCAGAAAAAAACGACTAGCGGGTTACAATGAGCAGTTCTTC. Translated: CASRKKRLAGYNEQFF.

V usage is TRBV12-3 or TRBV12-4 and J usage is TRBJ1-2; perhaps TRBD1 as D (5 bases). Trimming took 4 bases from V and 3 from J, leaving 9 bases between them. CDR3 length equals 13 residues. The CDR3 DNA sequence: TGTGCCAGCAGTTCCAGGGCCTACTATGGCTACACCTTC. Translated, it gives CASSSRAYYGYTF.

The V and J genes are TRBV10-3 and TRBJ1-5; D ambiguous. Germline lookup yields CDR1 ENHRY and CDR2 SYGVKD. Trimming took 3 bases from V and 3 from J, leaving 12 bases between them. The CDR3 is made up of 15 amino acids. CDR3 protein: CAISDPGLNNQPQHF. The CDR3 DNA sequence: TGTGCCATCAGTGACCCCGGGCTAAACAATCAGCCCCAGCATTTT.

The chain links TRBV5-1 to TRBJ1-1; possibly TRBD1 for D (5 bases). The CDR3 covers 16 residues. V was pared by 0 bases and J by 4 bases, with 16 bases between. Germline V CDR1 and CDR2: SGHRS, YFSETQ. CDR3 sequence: CASSLAGAVVGTEAFF. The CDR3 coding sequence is TGCGCCAGCAGCTTGGCCGGGGCGGTGGTGGGCACTGAAGCTTTCTTT.

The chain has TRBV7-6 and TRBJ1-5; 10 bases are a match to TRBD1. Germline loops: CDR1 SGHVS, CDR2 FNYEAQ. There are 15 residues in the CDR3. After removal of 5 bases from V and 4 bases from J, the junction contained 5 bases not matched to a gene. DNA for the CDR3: TGTGCCAGCAGCCCAGGGACAGGGGCTAATCAGCCCCAGCATTTT. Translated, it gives CASSPGTGANQPQHF.

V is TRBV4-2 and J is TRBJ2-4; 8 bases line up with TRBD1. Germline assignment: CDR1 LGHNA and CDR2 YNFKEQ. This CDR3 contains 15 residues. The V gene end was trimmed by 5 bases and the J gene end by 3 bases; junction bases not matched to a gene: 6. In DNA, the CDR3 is TGTGCCAGCAGCGAGCAGGGGGCAGGCAAAAACATTCAGTACTTC. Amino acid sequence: CASSEQGAGKNIQYF.

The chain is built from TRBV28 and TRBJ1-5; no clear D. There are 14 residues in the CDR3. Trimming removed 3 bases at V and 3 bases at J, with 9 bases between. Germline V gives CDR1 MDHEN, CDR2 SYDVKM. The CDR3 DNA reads TGTGCCAGCAGTTTCGGCGCACACAATCAGCCCCAGCATTTT. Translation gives CASSFGAHNQPQHF.